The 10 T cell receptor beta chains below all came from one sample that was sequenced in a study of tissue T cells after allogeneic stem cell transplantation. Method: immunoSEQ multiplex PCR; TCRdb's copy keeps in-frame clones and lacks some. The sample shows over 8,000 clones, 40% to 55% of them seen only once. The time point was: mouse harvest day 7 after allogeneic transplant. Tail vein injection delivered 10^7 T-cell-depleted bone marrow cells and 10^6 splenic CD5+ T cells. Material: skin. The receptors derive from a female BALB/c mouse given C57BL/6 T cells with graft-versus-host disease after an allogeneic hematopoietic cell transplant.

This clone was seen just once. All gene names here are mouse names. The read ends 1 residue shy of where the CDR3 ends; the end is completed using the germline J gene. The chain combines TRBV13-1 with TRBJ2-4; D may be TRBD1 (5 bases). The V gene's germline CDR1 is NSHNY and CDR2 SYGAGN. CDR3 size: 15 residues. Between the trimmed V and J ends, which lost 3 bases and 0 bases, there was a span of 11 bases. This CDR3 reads CASSARTPSQNTLYF. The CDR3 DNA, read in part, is TGTGCCAGCAGTGCCCGGACACCTAGTCAAAACACCTTGTAC.

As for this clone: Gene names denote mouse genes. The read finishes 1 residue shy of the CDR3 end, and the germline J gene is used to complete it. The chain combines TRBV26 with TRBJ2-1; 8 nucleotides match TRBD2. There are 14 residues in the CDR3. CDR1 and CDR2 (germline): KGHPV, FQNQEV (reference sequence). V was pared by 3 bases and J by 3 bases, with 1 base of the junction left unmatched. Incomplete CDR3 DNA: TGTGCCAGCAGTCTCCTGGGGGGCTATGCTGAGCAGTTC. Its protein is CASSLLGGYAEQF. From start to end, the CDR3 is CASSLLGGYAEQFF.

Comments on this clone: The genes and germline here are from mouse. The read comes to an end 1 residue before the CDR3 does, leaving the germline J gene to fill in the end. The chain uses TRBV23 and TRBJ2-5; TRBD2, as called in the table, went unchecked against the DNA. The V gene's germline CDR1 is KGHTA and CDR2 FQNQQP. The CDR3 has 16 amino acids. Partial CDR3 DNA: TGCTCCAGCAGTCAATCGGGACTGGGGGTCCAAGACACCCAGTAC. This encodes CSSSQSGLGVQDTQY. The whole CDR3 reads CSSSQSGLGVQDTQYF. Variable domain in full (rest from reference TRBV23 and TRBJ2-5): DAAVTQKPRYLIKMKGQEAEMKCIPEKGHTAVFWYQQKQSKELKFLIYFQNQQPLDQIDMVKERFSAVCPSSSLCSLGIRTCEAEDSALYLCSSSQSGLGVQDTQYFGPGTRLLVL.

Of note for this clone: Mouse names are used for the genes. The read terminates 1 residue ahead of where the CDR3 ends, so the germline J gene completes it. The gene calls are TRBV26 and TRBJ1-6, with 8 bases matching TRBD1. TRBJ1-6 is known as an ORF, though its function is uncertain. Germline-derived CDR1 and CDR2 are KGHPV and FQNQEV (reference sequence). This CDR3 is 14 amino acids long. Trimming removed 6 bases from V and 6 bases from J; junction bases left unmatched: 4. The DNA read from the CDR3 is TGTGCCAGCAGCCGACAGGGGAGTAATTCGCCCCTCTAC. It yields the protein CASSRQGSNSPLY. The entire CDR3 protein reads CASSRQGSNSPLYF.

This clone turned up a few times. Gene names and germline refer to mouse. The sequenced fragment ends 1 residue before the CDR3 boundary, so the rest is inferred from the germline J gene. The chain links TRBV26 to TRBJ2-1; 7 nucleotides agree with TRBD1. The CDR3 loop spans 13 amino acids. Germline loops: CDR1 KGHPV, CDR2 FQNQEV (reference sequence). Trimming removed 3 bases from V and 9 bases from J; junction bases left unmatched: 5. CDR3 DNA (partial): TGTGCCAGCAGTCTAAGACAGGGTCTTGAGCAGTTC. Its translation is CASSLRQGLEQF. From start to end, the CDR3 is CASSLRQGLEQFF.

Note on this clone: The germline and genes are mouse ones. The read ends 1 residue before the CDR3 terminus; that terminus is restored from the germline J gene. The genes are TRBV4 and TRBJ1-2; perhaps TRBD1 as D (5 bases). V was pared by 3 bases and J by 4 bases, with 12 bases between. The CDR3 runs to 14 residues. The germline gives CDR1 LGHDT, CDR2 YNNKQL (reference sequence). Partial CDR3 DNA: TGTGCCAGCAGCTACGAGGGGCCGGGCTCCGACTACACC. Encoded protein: CASSYEGPGSDYT. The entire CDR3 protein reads CASSYEGPGSDYTF.

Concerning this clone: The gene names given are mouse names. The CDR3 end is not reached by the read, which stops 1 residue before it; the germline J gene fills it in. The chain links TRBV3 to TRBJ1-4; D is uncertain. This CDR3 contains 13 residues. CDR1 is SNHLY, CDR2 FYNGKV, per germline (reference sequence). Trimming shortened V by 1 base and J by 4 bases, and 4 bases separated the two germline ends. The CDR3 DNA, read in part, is TGTGCCAGCAGCTTAGACAACAACGAAAGATTATTT. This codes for CASSLDNNERLF. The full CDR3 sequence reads CASSLDNNERLFF. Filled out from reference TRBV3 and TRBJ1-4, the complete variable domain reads GPKVLQIPSHQIIDMGQMVTLNCDPVSNHLYFYWYKQILGQQMEFLVNFYNGKVMEKSKLFKDQFSVERPDGSYFTLKIQPTALEDSAVYFCASSLDNNERLFFGHGTKLSVL.

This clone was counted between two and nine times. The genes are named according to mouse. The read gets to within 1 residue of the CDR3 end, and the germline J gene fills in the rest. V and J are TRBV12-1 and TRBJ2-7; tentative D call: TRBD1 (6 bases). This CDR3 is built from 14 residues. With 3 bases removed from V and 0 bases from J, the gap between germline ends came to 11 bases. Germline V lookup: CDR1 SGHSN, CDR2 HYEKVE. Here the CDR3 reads CASSLQGSSYEQYF. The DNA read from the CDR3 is TGTGCCAGCTCTTTACAGGGTAGCTCCTATGAACAGTAC. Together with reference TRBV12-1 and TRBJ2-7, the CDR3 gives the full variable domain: DSGVVQSPRHIIKEKGGRSVLTCIPISGHSNVVWYQQTLGKELKFLIQHYEKVERDKGFLPSRFSVQQFDDYHSEMNMSALELEDSAMYFCASSLQGSSYEQYFGPGTRLTVL.

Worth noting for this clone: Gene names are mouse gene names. CDR3 bases read: TGTGCCAGCAGCTTCGACTGGGGGAATGAACAGTAC. Translated: CASSFDWGNEQY. The CDR3, in full, reads CASSFDWGNEQYF. The chain joins TRBV3 to TRBJ2-7; 9 bases align to TRBD2. The missing CDR3 end, 1 residue past where the read stops, is filled in from the germline J gene. V trimming: 3 bases; J trimming: 5 bases; junction bases outside the gene matches: 2. This CDR3 is 13 amino acids long. The V gene's germline CDR1 is SNHLY and CDR2 FYNGKV (reference sequence).

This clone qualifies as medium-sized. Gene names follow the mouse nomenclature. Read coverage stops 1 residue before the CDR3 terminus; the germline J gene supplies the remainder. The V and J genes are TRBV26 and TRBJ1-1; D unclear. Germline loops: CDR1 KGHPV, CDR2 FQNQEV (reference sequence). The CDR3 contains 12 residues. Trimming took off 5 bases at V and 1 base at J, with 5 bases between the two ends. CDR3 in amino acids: CASSSGNTEVFF. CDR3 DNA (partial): TGTGCCAGCAGTAGTGGAAACACAGAAGTCTTC.